The entry below gives a single T cell receptor (beta chain) sequence along with its context. These data come from a study of blood T cell repertoires in COVID-19. Looking at the study overall: The origin of the acute and convalescent COVID-19 samples was the United States, Italy and Spain.

In the study's own analysis: From reference gene primer amplification, estimates of nucleated cell counts were derived. Data came from immunoSEQ multiplex PCR; TCRdb stores just in-frame clones and leaves some out. Clone size and V and J calls were adopted from that table, with D and trimming inferred from the DNA. The table has some 120,000 clones, around four fifths seen once; the top ten hold 25%. CDR1 SGHDN and CDR2 FVKESK come from the germline V gene. The ends lost 4 bases at V and 1 base at J; junction bases unmatched: 7. The CDR3 is 15 amino acids. This sequence was found in a human donor in a cohort sampled during active COVID-19. The rearrangement links TRBV14 to TRBJ2-7; TRBD1 matches 7 bases. Sequenced material: peripheral blood. CDR3 amino acids: CASSLQGVRSYEQYF. The CDR3 bases are TGTGCCAGCAGCCTCCAGGGGGTCCGGTCCTACGAGCAGTACTTC. The whole variable domain, filled in from reference TRBV14 and TRBJ2-7, reads EAGVTQFPSHSVIEKGQTVTLRCDPISGHDNLYWYRRVMGKEIKFLLHFVKESKQDESGMPNNRFLAERTGGTYSTLKVQPAELEDSGVYFCASSLQGVRSYEQYFGPGTRLTVT.